This TCR beta chain was observed in a study of beta chain features in type 1 diabetes (dated by TCRdb to the late 2010s). Background on the whole study: Patients and healthy donors did not differ in mean age, gender distribution, total cell number or subset yield. The study compared TCRB repertoires of sorted circulating CD4+ T cell subsets between recently diagnosed type 1 diabetes patients and matched healthy donors. A total of 107,917,701 sorted cells were examined across all samples, and a strong correlation was observed between cell number per subset and RNA yield. Regulatory and stem cell-like memory subsets were obtained from only 8 patients and about eight healthy donors, while naive and central memory subsets were obtained from all 30 or so donors.

The entire isolated RNA was reverse transcribed using the High Capacity cDNA Reverse Transcription Kit, and thus expressed TCRB transcripts were sequenced. Deep immunoSEQ sequencing was performed on naive, central memory and regulatory T cell samples, with an average of around 3.5 million total reads per sample. After sorted cells were lysed in RLT buffer, RNA was extracted with DNase-treated RNeasy Micro or Mini kits, with the choice depending on cell number. Each cell subset was processed on its own to prevent cross-contamination, while patient and healthy donor samples were processed together. TCRB sequences were amplified from cDNA with the immunoSEQ multiplex PCR, producing 87-bp fragments spanning the CDR3 region. Sequencing of the amplicons was done on the Illumina HiSeq platform. In the paper's pipeline: PCR bias was corrected computationally using synthetic template baselines, and reads within Hamming distance 2 were collapsed, with unmergeable singletons discarded. Reads were aligned to IMGT to assign V, D and J genes, CDR3 length, and insertions or deletions at six rearrangement sites. Clonotype counts were normalized to sorted cell number within each subset before computing true diversity and Gini coefficients with the tcR R package. The overlap coefficient, calculated on TCRB nucleotide sequences, was used to quantify repertoire sharing. Out-of-frame TCRB sequences from naive cells were analyzed to stand in for the pre-selection repertoire. The table comes from immuneACCESS by way of TCRdb, which keeps in-frame sequences with V and J called. Part of the clones is missing from these tables; in studies checked, under half for an unresolved V gene and the rest for unknown reasons. V, J and clone size reflect that table, while D and trimming were determined from the DNA. Present in this sample are about 660,000 clones, over 13% of which were seen just once. Approximately 0.043% of the sample belongs to the ten largest clones.

From each donor, a single peripheral blood sample of around 120 mL on average was drawn into heparinised tubes. Using a panel that included CD45RO, CCR7, CD25, CD127, CD95 and CD27, naive, central memory, regulatory and stem cell-like memory CD4+ T cells were sorted on a BD FACSAria II. All sorted populations exceeded 98% purity. PBMCs were isolated immediately by Lymphoprep density gradient centrifugation and stained directly without culture. So that batch effects would be minimized, each experiment stained and sorted samples in pairs, pairing one healthy donor with one patient. The CDR3 spans 13 residues, from the cysteine through the phenylalanine. The retained sequence is limited to the CDR3, 39 bases, with the frame set at the first base. Based on the germline V gene (reference sequence), the CDR1 and CDR2 sequences are LNHDA and SQIVND. Trimming leaves V shorter by 5 bases and J shorter by 8 bases, with the junction holding 7 bases beyond the gene matches.

General study outcomes and caveats: Because cDNA was sequenced instead of genomic DNA, highly expressing activated cells could be over-represented, though the groups showed no difference in activation or CD3 levels. Shorter templates might be favored by PCR, yet because patient and control samples were amplified and corrected together, any such skew would affect both groups equally. Patients with type 1 diabetes made fewer insertions and deleted more nucleotides at VDJ recombination sites, implying thymic rearrangement abnormalities. Because small numbers of individuals were included in the HLA sub-analyses, any influence of HLA type on TCRB rearrangement was left unresolved. Naive, central memory and regulatory TCRB repertoires appeared to be more alike among patients than among healthy donors. Type 1 diabetes patients showed a moderate but significant shortening of TCRB CDR3 length in all four CD4+ subsets.

Comments on this clone: It has no known antigen specificity. Base qualities are not recorded, but no much larger clone differs from it by a single base.

The receptor comes from a young man with type 1 diabetes. Sequencing was carried out using naive CD4+ T cells from blood. Per the publication, the cell subset or site label means: true naive CD4+ T cells. In this chain, TRBV19 is recombined with TRBJ1-2, with TRBD1 identical over 8 junction bases. The CDR3 reads as follows: CASSSLDRDGYTF. The bases are TGTGCCAGTAGTTCCCTGGACAGGGACGGCTACACCTTC.